Listed below are T cell receptor beta chains from one sample, sequenced in a study of T cell clonotyping in hematopoietic cell transplantation. Profiling relied on immunoSEQ multiplex PCR, and the TCRdb table lists in-frame clones only, not all of them. Of nearly 9,000 clones in the sample, 93% were seen once. The sequenced sample was PBMCs, obtained 100 days after allogeneic stem cell transplant. The source of these receptors is a male patient between 45 and 60 years old who had an allogeneic stem cell transplant from a related donor, so T cells may come from the graft donor. Some clones in this sample may be carry-over from other donors' samples. Each CDR3 is given with its conserved first and last residue. D genes are given only for firm matches. Size tells how often a clone was seen (once, few, many) or the class of an expanded clone, and some rows leave it out.

j_gene	d_gene	abundance	v_gene	CDR3aa	CDR3nt
TRBJ2-7	-	-	TRBV5-1	CASSLVPGNEQYF	TGCGCCAGCAGCTTGGTTCCCGGGAACGAGCAGTACTTC
TRBJ2-3	-	-	TRBV6-5	CASSYYSGGGEQYF	TGTGCCAGCAGTTACTATTCCGGCGGGGGCGAGCAGTATTTT
TRBJ2-7	-	-	TRBV28	CASSLSPGVAPYEQYF	TGTGCCAGCAGTTTATCGCCGGGGGTCGCCCCCTACGAGCAGTACTTC
TRBJ2-5	-	-	TRBV6-1	CASSEARRVPYF	TGTGCCAGCAGTGAAGCGCGGAGGGTCCCGTACTTC
TRBJ1-2	-	-	TRBV2	CASSLSMGDGYTF	TGTGCCAGCAGCCTAAGCATGGGGGACGGCTACACCTTC
TRBJ1-5	TRBD1	once	TRBV30	CAWSVAGTGAQPQHF	TGTGCCTGGAGTGTAGCGGGGACAGGGGCCCAGCCCCAGCATTTT
TRBJ1-2	TRBD1	-	TRBV27	CASSLGTGGANFGYTF	TGTGCCAGCAGTTTGGGGACAGGGGGCGCAAATTTTGGCTACACCTTC
TRBJ1-5	TRBD1	-	TRBV28	CASSTSQGARQPQHF	TGTGCCAGCAGTACCTCTCAGGGGGCACGTCAGCCCCAGCATTTT
TRBJ1-1	-	few	TRBV6-1	CASSEAPVGNTEAFF	TGTGCCAGCAGTGAAGCCCCCGTTGGGAACACTGAAGCTTTCTTT
TRBJ1-5	-	-	TRBV2	CASSSNGQNNQPQHF	TGTGCCAGCAGTTCAAACGGACAGAACAATCAGCCCCAGCATTTT
TRBJ1-2	-	-	TRBV28	CAAFATQSYGYTF	TGTGCCGCGTTCGCGACGCAAAGCTATGGCTACACCTTC
TRBJ1-1	-	-	TRBV4-1	CASSQESEPASEAFF	TGCGCCAGCAGCCAAGAAAGCGAGCCGGCGTCTGAAGCTTTCTTT
TRBJ1-2	-	-	TRBV7-9	CASSRDSGDGYTF	TGTGCCAGCAGCCGAGACAGTGGCGATGGCTACACCTTC
TRBJ1-2	TRBD1	-	TRBV10-1	CASSGVSGGTGCNYGYTF	TGCGCCAGCAGTGGCGTTTCTGGAGGGACAGGGTGTAACTATGGCTACACCTTC
TRBJ2-7	-	once	TRBV5-8	CASSPNTGAPYEQYF	TGTGCCAGCAGCCCAAACACCGGGGCCCCCTACGAGCAGTACTTC